The 8 T cell receptor beta chains reported below all come from one sample, sequenced in a study of PD-1 blockade in mismatch repair-deficient tumors. Sequenced by immunoSEQ multiplex PCR; TCRdb stores in-frame clones only, minus some. Among more than 50,000 clones, about 91% were seen once, and the ten largest hold about 15%. Sequenced material: peripheral blood, taken 52 weeks after starting pembrolizumab. These receptors were taken from an adult with mismatch repair-deficient cancer.

This clone turned up a few times. The V and J genes are TRBV6-1 and TRBJ1-1, with D hard to call. CDR1 is MNHNS, CDR2 SASEGT, per germline. The CDR3 runs 11 residues. The germline V and J ends were trimmed by 11 bases and 4 bases, with 11 bases remaining between them. The CDR3 spells CAPALRTEAFF. The CDR3 bases are TGTGCCCCCGCATTGCGCACTGAAGCTTTCTTT.

Comment on this clone: An end of the junction does not agree with germline; a read error may underlie this. The chain uses TRBV7-7 and TRBJ2-1; 8 bases map to TRBD2. This CDR3 is 14 amino acids long. The germline gives CDR1 SSHAT, CDR2 FNYEAQ (reference sequence). CDR3 residues: CASSPSLADNEQFF. CDR3 DNA: TGTGCTAGCAGCCCGTCACTAGCGGACAATGAGCAGTTCTTC.

CDR3 amino acids: CASSPRTAAADGYTF. The CDR3 region has the DNA TGTGCCAGCAGCCCTAGGACAGCCGCCGCGGACGGCTACACCTTC. This rearrangement joins TRBV7-8 to TRBJ1-2; a possible D gene is TRBD1 (6 bases). The CDR3 loop spans 15 amino acids. The V gene lost 5 bases and the J gene lost 8 bases, with 21 bases spanning the gap. The germline gives CDR1 SGHVS, CDR2 FQNEAQ.

The chain joins TRBV29-1 to TRBJ1-1; no definite D call. With 7 bases removed from V and 5 bases from J, the gap between germline ends came to 8 bases. The CDR3 sequence is 10 residues long. Germline V gene data show CDR1 as SQVTM and CDR2 as ANQGSEA. This CDR3 reads CSGTGTEAFF. The CDR3 nucleotides read TGCAGCGGTACGGGAACTGAAGCTTTCTTT.

The genes are TRBV18 and TRBJ2-5, with D possibly TRBD2 on 5 matching bases. Germline lookup yields CDR1 KGHSH and CDR2 LQKENI. The CDR3 runs to 13 residues. Trimming took 2 bases from V and 6 from J, leaving 10 bases between them. This CDR3 is CASSPEGGKTQYF. Here the CDR3 DNA reads TGTGCCAGCTCACCAGAGGGTGGGAAGACCCAGTACTTC.

This clone was found a few times. The chain couples TRBV5-4 to TRBJ2-7; D is undetermined. CDR1 and CDR2 from the germline V gene are SGHNT and YYREEE (reference sequence). V lost 1 base and J lost 6, with 5 bases in between. This CDR3 contains 11 residues. CDR3 DNA sequence: TGTGCCAGCAGCTTGAGCAGCGAGCAGTACTTC. Residues: CASSLSSEQYF.

The genes are TRBV6-5 and TRBJ2-7, with 11 bases matching TRBD1. V was clipped by 2 bases and J by 0 bases; unmatched bases: 3. Germline assignment: CDR1 MNHEY and CDR2 SVGAGI. This CDR3 spans 16 amino acids. The CDR3 region is CASSYGGTGGSYEQYF. The CDR3 DNA is TGTGCCAGCAGTTACGGCGGGACAGGGGGCTCCTACGAGCAGTACTTC.

The chain is built from TRBV9 and TRBJ2-5; 7 nucleotides match TRBD2. V lost 1 base, J lost 2 bases, and 11 bases stayed unmatched. The germline CDR1 and CDR2 sequences are SGDLS and YYNGEE. The CDR3 length is 17 residues. The DNA of the CDR3 is TGTGCCAGCAGCGTATCTCGGGGAGGGAGGGGACAAGAGACCCAGTACTTC. It translates to CASSVSRGGRGQETQYF. The full variable domain, with the rest looked up from reference TRBV9 and TRBJ2-5, is DSGVTQTPKHLITATGQRVTLRCSPRSGDLSVYWYQQSLDQGLQFLIQYYNGEERAKGNILERFSAQQFPDLHSELNLSSLELGDSALYFCASSVSRGGRGQETQYFGPGTRLLVL.